This entry lists 2 T cell receptor beta chains sequenced from one sample in a study of cytomegalovirus exposure and HLA in healthy donors. 13 Jbeta primers and 60 Vbeta primers were used for the PCR. Assay: immunoSEQ multiplex PCR; the TCRdb copy retains only in-frame clones and omits some. The data hold around 150,000 clones, with about 80% observed a single time. The specimen sequenced was PBMCs. The source is a female donor in good health and CMV-seronegative.

The V gene is TRBV30, the J gene TRBJ2-1; 11 bases match TRBD2. Unmatched junction bases numbered 6, after V lost 3 bases and J lost 2 bases. CDR3 length: 16 amino acids. Germline CDR1 reads GTSNPN; CDR2 reads SVGIG (reference sequence). The CDR3 DNA follows: TGTGCCTGGAGGCTCATAGCGGGAGGGCCCTACAATGAGCAGTTCTTC. Translated, it gives CAWRLIAGGPYNEQFF.

The V and J genes are TRBV10-3 and TRBJ2-3, with D perhaps matching TRBD2 (5 bases). Germline assignment: CDR1 ENHRY and CDR2 SYGVKD. V dropped 3 bases and J dropped 0 bases, with 10 bases sitting between them. This CDR3 contains 15 residues. CDR3 coding DNA: TGTGCCATCAGTGAAGTGGACTGGAGCACAGATACGCAGTATTTT. This gives the protein CAISEVDWSTDTQYF.